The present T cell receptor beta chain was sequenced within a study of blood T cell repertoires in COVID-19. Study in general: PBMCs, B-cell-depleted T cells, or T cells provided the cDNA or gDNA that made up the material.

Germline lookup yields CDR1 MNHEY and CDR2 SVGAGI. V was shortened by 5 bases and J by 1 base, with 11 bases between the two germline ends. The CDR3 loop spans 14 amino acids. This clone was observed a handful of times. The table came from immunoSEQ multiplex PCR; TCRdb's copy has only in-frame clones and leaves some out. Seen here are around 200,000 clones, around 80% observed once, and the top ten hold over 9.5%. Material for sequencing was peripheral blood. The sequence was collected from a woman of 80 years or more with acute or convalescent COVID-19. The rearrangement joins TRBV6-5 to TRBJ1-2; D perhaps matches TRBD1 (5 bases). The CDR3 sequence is CASSIGRDNYGYTF. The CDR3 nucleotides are TGTGCCAGCAGTATCGGCAGGGATAACTATGGCTACACCTTC.